Detailed here is one T cell receptor beta chain. Original data processing: Amplification from reference gene primers served as the basis for estimated nucleated cell counts. This table comes from immunoSEQ multiplex PCR, and its TCRdb copy is limited to in-frame clones, with some not included. Clone size and V and J calls were adopted from that table, with D and trimming inferred from the DNA. The profile shows 25,000 to 30,000 clones, roughly 89% of them singletons. The germline gives CDR1 KGHSH, CDR2 LQKENI. The V end lost 4 bases, the J end lost 0 bases, and 9 bases lay between the germline ends. CDR3 length: 15 amino acids. This entry belongs to a study of blood T cell repertoires in COVID-19. As for the study in general: T cells, B-cell-depleted T cells, or PBMCs supplied cDNA or gDNA.

Sequenced material: peripheral blood. The genes are TRBV18 and TRBJ2-2, with D possibly matching TRBD2 (5 bases). This receptor was obtained from a human donor in a cohort sampled during active COVID-19. In nucleotides, the CDR3 is TGTGCCAGCTCACGAGGGTCGCCGAACACCGGGGAGCTGTTTTTT. This encodes CASSRGSPNTGELFF.